This T cell receptor beta chain was obtained from a study of T-cell reconstitution after alpha-beta-depleted transplantation in children (dated by TCRdb to the mid-2010s). Regarding the study in general: Using TCR repertoire profiling, the study followed T-cell immune reconstitution in a quantitative way in children after TCRalphabeta/CD19-depleted allogeneic hematopoietic cell transplantation.

This clonotype came up many times. The target of this receptor is not known. Base qualities are not provided; no much larger clone lies one nucleotide away. The CDR3 starts with the cysteine, ends with the phenylalanine, and has 15 residues. Only the CDR3 region is kept as DNA, spanning 45 bases read in frame from base 1. From V the trimming removes 4 bases and from J it removes 5 bases, while the gene matches leave 9 bases of the junction unaccounted for. The germline V gene encodes CDR1 DFQATT and CDR2 SNEGSKA (reference sequence). Libraries were built with PCR. Sequencing used an Illumina HiSeq 2500. TCR libraries were prepared with molecular barcoding, using unique molecular identifiers to normalize TCRbeta repertoire quantification. TCRdb applied fastp at Q25 and MiXCR to the public reads, then kept only in-frame beta chains. Identical CDR3 proteins give one entry, which carries the most common genes and DNA. Recorded for this sample are about 72,000 distinct CDR3 sequences; approximately 7.3% of them occurred a single time. The top ten hold over 2.5% of the sample.

This clonotype was sampled from a human donor who donated a stem cell graft to a child with acute lymphoblastic leukemia. The sequencing used PBMCs from the stem cell graft donor, collected from the stem cell graft. The V gene is TRBV20-1 and the J gene is TRBJ2-7, with TRBD1 matching 12 junction bases. The encoded CDR3 is CSAISAGTGGDEQYF. The sequenced DNA is TGCAGTGCTATCTCCGCCGGGACAGGGGGCGACGAGCAGTACTTC.